The entry below gives a single T cell receptor beta chain sequence along with its context. The sample comes from a study of OX40 agonist ivuxolimab in advanced cancers. In the study overall: Three patients, one with hepatocellular carcinoma and two with cutaneous melanoma, achieved partial responses.

Patients with autoimmune history or systemic immunosuppression were excluded. TCRdb's copy holds only in-frame clones and misses some; the assay was immunoSEQ multiplex PCR. Of 15,000 to 20,000 clones in the sample, more than 80% are singletons; the top ten hold approximately 25%. The V gene's germline CDR1 is MNHEY and CDR2 SMNVEV (reference sequence). The CDR3 is made up of 15 amino acids. V was pared by 0 bases and J by 0 bases, with 8 bases between. The chain is built from TRBV27 and TRBJ1-1; D is ambiguous. The specimen was CD4+ or CD8+ T cells sorted from blood, collected in a trial of the OX40 agonist ivuxolimab. This TCR was recovered from an adult with an advanced solid tumor such as melanoma, head and neck, liver or kidney cancer. This CDR3 reads CASSLSLGMNTEAFF. The CDR3 DNA sequence: TGTGCCAGCAGTTTATCCCTGGGAATGAACACTGAAGCTTTCTTT.